The 31 T cell receptor beta chains given below trace back to one sample, sequenced in a study of regulatory T cells in long-lasting Graves disease. Researchers made TCR beta libraries by using iRepertoire HTBI primers and running Arm-PCR on CDR3 regions. MiXCR was run by TCRdb on the multiplex PCR reads, yielding one entry per CDR3 protein. The table has roughly 430,000 distinct CDR3 sequences, around 15% seen once. Noted time point: newly diagnosed GD, antithyroid drugs for less than 3 months. Following extraction of RNA from PBMCs, that RNA was used to make the TCR library. The sample also formed part of further work on T cells in Graves' hyperthyroidism and ophthalmopathy.

The sample in question was peripheral blood mononuclear cells (PBMCs), obtained at new diagnosis, from a patient treated with antithyroid drugs. The receptors were sampled from a woman in her 30s with Graves disease.

This clonotype was seen repeatedly, ten times or more. The chain is built from TRBV5-1 and TRBJ2-2; 9 bases align to TRBD2. This CDR3 region has 15 residues. The V gene's germline CDR1 is SGHRS and CDR2 YFSETQ. With 0 bases clipped from V and 7 bases from J, the junction kept 4 bases outside the gene matches. The CDR3 sequence: CASSLVAGAVGELFF. CDR3 DNA: TGCGCCAGCAGCTTGGTAGCGGGAGCGGTCGGGGAGCTGTTTTTT.

The chain carries TRBV7-3 and TRBJ2-2, with D perhaps TRBD1 (6 bases). Trimming removed 1 base at V and 4 bases at J, with 7 bases between. This CDR3 has 14 residues. The germline V gene encodes CDR1 SGHTA and CDR2 FQGTGA. The CDR3 DNA reads TGTGCCAGCAGCTTAAAAGGGGGCACCGGGGAGCTGTTTTTT. Residues: CASSLKGGTGELFF.

This clonotype has at least ten counts. The chain combines TRBV2 with TRBJ1-5, with TRBD1 as a possible D gene (5 bases). Germline CDR1 is SNHLY and CDR2 is FYNNEI. V lost 6 bases and J 1 base, leaving 13 bases between the germline ends. The CDR3 consists of 15 residues. The CDR3 nucleotides read TGTGCCAGCAGAAGAGGGGTGCTAAGCAATCAGCCCCAGCATTTT. Its protein is CASRRGVLSNQPQHF.

The rearrangement joins TRBV7-3 to TRBJ2-1; 9 positions match TRBD2. This CDR3 contains 14 residues. Germline V gene sequence: CDR1 SGHTA, CDR2 FQGTGA. The V and J ends lost 5 bases and 9 bases, in that order; junction bases with no gene match: 8. As DNA, the CDR3 is TGTGCCAGCAGCCGAACCGGGACTAGCCTTGAGCAGTTCTTC. This gives the protein CASSRTGTSLEQFF.

The sample holds many counts of this clonotype. V and J are TRBV27 and TRBJ2-1; TRBD1 is a possible D gene (6 bases). Between the trimmed V and J ends, which lost 2 bases and 2 bases, there was a span of 13 bases. This CDR3 region has 16 residues. The germline gives CDR1 MNHEY, CDR2 SMNVEV (reference sequence). CDR3 DNA sequence: TGTGCCAGCAGTTTAGTAGGGGGTTCCACCTACAATGAGCAGTTCTTC. The encoded protein is CASSLVGGSTYNEQFF.

This clonotype appeared a few times. A much larger clonotype is one base distant, so this may be a read error. This chain uses TRBV27 with TRBJ2-7, with 15 bases lining up with TRBD2. The CDR3 length is 17 residues. V lost 7 bases and J lost 7; bases outside the gene matches: 14. Germline V gives CDR1 MNHEY, CDR2 SMNVEV (reference sequence). The CDR3 DNA reads as TGTGCCAGCACGGGACTAGCGGGAGGTTCCTCCTACAATGAGCAGTACTTC. It encodes CASTGLAGGSSYNEQYF.

As for this clonotype: Compared with germline, one end of the junction differs, possibly owing to a read error. This sequence joins TRBV11-3 and TRBJ2-7; 10 bases are shared with TRBD2. Germline V lookup: CDR1 SGHNT, CDR2 YENEEA. The CDR3 is made up of 16 amino acids. Here the CDR3 DNA reads TGCGCCAGCAGCCAAGGGGGGCTAGCGGGAGTTGAAGAGCAGTACTTC. This translates into CASSQGGLAGVEEQYF.

There are many counts of this clonotype. The rearrangement uses TRBV20-1 and TRBJ1-1; no reliable D call. The germline V gene encodes CDR1 DFQATT and CDR2 SNEGSKA (reference sequence). The CDR3 is 14 residues long. Trimming shortened V by 6 bases and J by 4 bases, and 18 bases separated the two germline ends. CDR3 nucleotides: TGCAGTGCCCCCAAAGACGGGTTTGGCACTGAAGCTTTCTTT. It is translated as CSAPKDGFGTEAFF.

This clonotype occurred many times. The V call is TRBV14, the J call TRBJ2-7; the D is unclear. Germline V gives CDR1 SGHDN, CDR2 FVKESK. Deletions cut 2 bases from V and 2 bases from J, with 19 bases between. The CDR3 has 17 residues. The CDR3 loop is CASSQRAVFQPAYEQYF. CDR3 sequence (DNA): TGTGCCAGCAGCCAAAGGGCGGTTTTTCAACCGGCCTACGAGCAGTACTTC.

Points on this clonotype: This may be a read error, as it is one base from a much larger clone. The rearrangement joins TRBV15 to TRBJ2-7; weak D call: TRBD2 (5 bases). CDR1 is LNHNV, CDR2 YYDKDF, per germline (reference sequence). The CDR3 has 15 residues. The ends were cut back, 4 bases at V and 7 bases at J, with 20 bases in the middle. The CDR3 sequence: CATSKLAGPFNEQYF. DNA of the CDR3: TGTGCCACCAGCAAGCTAGCAGGCCCTTTCAATGAGCAGTACTTC.

The rearrangement joins TRBV20-1 to TRBJ2-2; TRBD2 matches 10 bases. Looked up from germline, CDR1 is DFQATT and CDR2 is SNEGSKA (reference sequence). V dropped 5 bases and J dropped 5; count of bases not matched to a gene: 8. The CDR3 totals 15 residues. CDR3 protein: CSAAGASGRTGELFF. DNA for the CDR3: TGCAGTGCTGCCGGGGCTAGCGGGAGAACCGGGGAGCTGTTTTTT.

To note about this clonotype: It may be a read error: a sequence one base away is much more abundant. Because it lacks the conserved phenylalanine or tryptophan at the end, this CDR3 is likely a read error. The DNA is omitted, as the CDR3 cannot be located on it reliably, and the CDR3 follows TCRdb's listing. The chain joins TRBV2 to TRBJ2-1; the listed D gene, TRBD2, was not tested against the DNA. CDR1 and CDR2 (germline): SNHLY, FYNNEI. The CDR3 sequence runs 16 residues, both termini included. CDR3 residues: CASRSPSGQGPDTQYL.

This clonotype showed up many times. The chain links TRBV28 to TRBJ2-5; D is ambiguous. The V end lost 5 bases, the J end lost 0 bases, and 7 bases lay between the germline ends. From germline, CDR1 is MDHEN and CDR2 SYDVKM. The CDR3 loop spans 13 amino acids. In nucleotides, the CDR3 is TGTGCCAGCAGTCCAGAGTACCAAGAGACCCAGTACTTC. The encoded protein is CASSPEYQETQYF.

This chain connects TRBV6-1 to TRBJ1-1, with D perhaps TRBD1 (5 bases). The CDR3 consists of 15 residues. From germline, CDR1 is MNHNS and CDR2 SASEGT. Trimming shortened V by 5 bases and J by 5 bases, and 18 bases separated the two germline ends. The CDR3 region has the DNA TGTGCCAGCAGTCAAACTGGGGGGGGGAAGACTGAAGCTTTCTTT. This codes for CASSQTGGGKTEAFF.

V usage is TRBV19 and J usage is TRBJ1-2, with 7 bases identical to TRBD1. This CDR3 contains 13 residues. V dropped 8 bases and J dropped 8; count of bases not matched to a gene: 11. Germline V CDR1 and CDR2: LNHDA, SQIVND (reference sequence). In DNA form, the CDR3 reads TGTGCCAGTTATAGACAGGGCGGTCTGGGCTACACCTTC. Translating it yields CASYRQGGLGYTF.

This clonotype was counted many times. The chain couples TRBV5-6 to TRBJ2-3; 7 bases agree with TRBD2. CDR3 length equals 15 residues. Trimming removed 2 bases from V and 2 bases from J; junction bases left unmatched: 5. Germline CDR1 reads SGHDT; CDR2 reads YYEEEE. The CDR3 sequence is CASSFTGTITDTQYF. As DNA, the CDR3 is TGTGCCAGCAGCTTCACCGGGACTATCACAGATACGCAGTATTTT. Full variable domain (remainder filled in from reference TRBV5-6 and TRBJ2-3): DAGVTQSPTHLIKTRGQQVTLRCSPKSGHDTVSWYQQALGQGPQFIFQYYEEEERQRGNFPDRFSGHQFPNYSSELNVNALLLGDSALYLCASSFTGTITDTQYFGPGTRLTVL.

This clonotype was counted many times. This chain connects TRBV20-1 to TRBJ2-1; TRBD2 is a possible D gene (6 bases). Germline V gene data show CDR1 as DFQATT and CDR2 as SNEGSKA (reference sequence). The CDR3 has 15 amino acids. The V end lost 4 bases, the J end lost 2 bases, and 15 bases lay between the germline ends. The CDR3: CSATLPGLTYNEQFF. CDR3 DNA sequence: TGCAGTGCTACACTTCCGGGACTTACCTACAATGAGCAGTTCTTC.

V and J are TRBV12-3 or TRBV12-4 and TRBJ1-4; no definite D call. Trimming removed 3 bases at V and 4 bases at J, with 9 bases between. CDR3 length: 14 amino acids. Here the CDR3 DNA reads TGTGCCAGCAGTTTCCCCGGTCGTAATGAAAAACTGTTTTTT. Translating it yields CASSFPGRNEKLFF.

This clonotype occurred many times. V and J are TRBV6-1 and TRBJ2-5; 7 nucleotides align to TRBD2. The trim removed 5 bases at V and 2 bases at J, leaving 5 bases unmatched. In germline, CDR1 is MNHNS, CDR2 SASEGT. The CDR3 spans 14 residues. This CDR3 reads CASSTPGLQETQYF. Written as DNA, the CDR3 is TGTGCCAGCAGTACCCCGGGACTACAAGAGACCCAGTACTTC.

This clonotype was recorded many times. The chain is built from TRBV5-1 and TRBJ1-4; D unresolved. Germline lookup yields CDR1 SGHRS and CDR2 YFSETQ. CDR3 length: 15 amino acids. V lost 4 bases and J 7 bases, leaving 17 bases between the germline ends. The DNA of the CDR3 is TGCGCCAGCAGCGTACGTCCCGATAATACTGAAAAACTGTTTTTT. It codes for CASSVRPDNTEKLFF.

This clonotype was counted ten times or more. The rearrangement joins TRBV5-1 to TRBJ1-2; D not resolved. Germline V gene lookup returns CDR1 SGHRS and CDR2 YFSETQ. The CDR3 loop spans 14 amino acids. V lost 2 bases and J lost 2, with 10 bases in between. The CDR3 DNA reads TGCGCCAGCAGCTTTAGCTTAGGGAACTATGGCTACACCTTC. It specifies CASSFSLGNYGYTF.

The table lists this clonotype with many counts. The chain recombines TRBV24-1 with TRBJ2-3; the D gene could be TRBD1 or TRBD2 (6 bases each). The CDR3 loop spans 20 amino acids. From germline, CDR1 is KGHDR and CDR2 SFDVKD. The ends were cut back, 2 bases at V and 0 bases at J, with 23 bases in the middle. CDR3: CATSDSQGGGSELSTDTQYF. The CDR3 region has the DNA TGTGCCACCAGTGATTCACAGGGTGGAGGGAGTGAACTTAGCACAGATACGCAGTATTTT.

In this sample, this clonotype turned up many times. The chain combines TRBV20-1 with TRBJ2-3, with 8 bases lining up with TRBD2. Germline CDR1 is DFQATT and CDR2 is SNEGSKA (reference sequence). Trimming removed 2 bases from V and 3 bases from J; junction bases left unmatched: 4. This CDR3 has 14 amino acids. The CDR3 sequence: CSARRAGVTDTQYF. The CDR3 DNA sequence: TGCAGTGCTAGAAGAGCGGGAGTTACAGATACGCAGTATTTT.

This clonotype showed up just a few times. The chain employs TRBV11-2 and TRBJ1-3; possible D gene TRBD1, 6 bases. Germline V gene sequence: CDR1 SGHAT, CDR2 FQNNGV. This CDR3 comprises 14 residues. V was cut by 1 base and J by 4 bases, with 8 bases left in between. The CDR3 reads CASSLGGRGNTIYF. In DNA, the CDR3 is TGTGCCAGCAGCTTAGGGGGGCGCGGAAACACCATATATTTT.

Worth noting for this clonotype: This clone may be a read error of a much larger clone one base away. J is TRBJ1-1 and V is TRBV5-1; D is uncertain. Trimming left V 1 base short and J 1 base short, with 8 bases between. CDR3 length: 14 residues. CDR1 is SGHRS and CDR2 is YFSETQ in the germline V gene. CDR3 sequence (DNA): TGCGCCAGCAGCTTGACCCTAGGGAACACTGAAGCTTTCTTT. Its translation is CASSLTLGNTEAFF.

In its sample, this clonotype was seen many times. CDR3 region: CSANMPGLRYEQYF. CDR3 DNA: TGCAGTGCTAATATGCCGGGACTACGCTACGAGCAGTACTTC. This chain joins TRBV20-1 and TRBJ2-7, with 7 bases matching TRBD2. CDR3 length: 14 amino acids. The germline CDR1 and CDR2 sequences are DFQATT and SNEGSKA (reference sequence). The V and J ends lost 4 bases and 3 bases, in that order; junction bases with no gene match: 9.

This clonotype showed up many times. This sequence joins TRBV7-6 and TRBJ2-7; 8 nucleotides align to TRBD1. Looked up from germline, CDR1 is SGHVS and CDR2 is FNYEAQ. Unmatched junction bases numbered 16, after V lost 6 bases and J lost 0 bases. The CDR3 totals 18 residues. The CDR3 loop is CASSRWTGLGGSSYEQYF. The CDR3 coding sequence is TGTGCCAGCAGTCGTTGGACAGGGCTGGGTGGGAGCTCCTACGAGCAGTACTTC.

This clonotype has a handful of counts. The chain is built from TRBV9 and TRBJ2-2, with D unresolved. Germline V gene data show CDR1 as SGDLS and CDR2 as YYNGEE. This CDR3 contains 14 residues. V shed 4 bases and J shed 4 bases, with 11 bases lying between them. In DNA form, the CDR3 reads TGTGCCAGCAGCCCAGACCTTGTCACCGGGGAGCTGTTTTTT. Protein product: CASSPDLVTGELFF.

This clonotype was seen ten or more times. This chain connects TRBV6-1 to TRBJ1-2; TRBD1 agrees at 7 bases. The germline V gene encodes CDR1 MNHNS and CDR2 SASEGT. Unmatched junction bases numbered 16, after V lost 4 bases and J lost 8 bases. This CDR3 is built from 16 residues. CDR3 residues: CASSVPGTALLSGYTF. In nucleotides, the CDR3 is TGTGCCAGCAGTGTTCCCGGGACAGCGCTTCTATCCGGCTACACCTTC.

The gene calls are TRBV20-1 and TRBJ2-3; D uncertain. Germline CDR1 reads DFQATT; CDR2 reads SNEGSKA (reference sequence). V lost 4 bases and J lost 4, with 15 bases in between. CDR3 length: 14 residues. The CDR3 is CSAKRQSGADTQYF. The CDR3, as DNA: TGCAGTGCTAAGAGGCAGTCGGGCGCAGATACGCAGTATTTT.

Written as DNA, the CDR3 is TGCGCCAGCAGAGCCACCGCATACAAGCCCGCGGGAGCCGCCTACAATGAGCAGTTCTTC. Its protein product is CASRATAYKPAGAAYNEQFF. The chain is built from TRBV5-1 and TRBJ2-1; 7 bases match TRBD2. The germline V gene has CDR1 SGHRS and CDR2 YFSETQ. CDR3 size: 20 residues. After removal of 5 bases from V and 2 bases from J, the junction contained 22 bases not matched to a gene.